The sequence of this TCR beta chain was determined in a study of vaccination effects on CD4 cells after COVID-19. Peptide-pool stimulation followed by sequencing identified expanded antigen-specific CD4+ clonotypes in the ViraFEST assay. Investigators separated out CD4+ T cells once less than 11 days of culture had passed. Participants each got two BNT162b2 or mRNA-1273 vaccine doses. On this clone itself: Its cognate antigen is unknown.

Clones were sequenced by immunoSEQ multiplex PCR, and TCRdb holds only the in-frame ones, with some missing. The repertoire includes roughly 55,000 clones, around 78% of them detected once, and just under 2% sits in the top ten. Germline-derived CDR1 and CDR2 are MNHEY and SMNVEV (reference sequence). V was trimmed by 2 bases and J by 7 bases, leaving 20 bases between them. This CDR3 has 17 amino acids. The sequence derives from a human donor who received a COVID-19 vaccine. The genes are TRBV27 and TRBJ1-4; possibly TRBD1 for D (5 bases). Sequencing used CD4+ T cells from PBMCs cultured with HCoV-OC43 spike peptides, obtained after COVID-19 vaccination. The sample's subset: HCoV-OC43 spike overlapping peptide pool stimulation. In DNA, the CDR3 is TGTGCCAGCAGTTTAGCCCCGAGCAGGGCCGGAGGTGAAAAACTGTTTTTT. Its protein product is CASSLAPSRAGGEKLFF.